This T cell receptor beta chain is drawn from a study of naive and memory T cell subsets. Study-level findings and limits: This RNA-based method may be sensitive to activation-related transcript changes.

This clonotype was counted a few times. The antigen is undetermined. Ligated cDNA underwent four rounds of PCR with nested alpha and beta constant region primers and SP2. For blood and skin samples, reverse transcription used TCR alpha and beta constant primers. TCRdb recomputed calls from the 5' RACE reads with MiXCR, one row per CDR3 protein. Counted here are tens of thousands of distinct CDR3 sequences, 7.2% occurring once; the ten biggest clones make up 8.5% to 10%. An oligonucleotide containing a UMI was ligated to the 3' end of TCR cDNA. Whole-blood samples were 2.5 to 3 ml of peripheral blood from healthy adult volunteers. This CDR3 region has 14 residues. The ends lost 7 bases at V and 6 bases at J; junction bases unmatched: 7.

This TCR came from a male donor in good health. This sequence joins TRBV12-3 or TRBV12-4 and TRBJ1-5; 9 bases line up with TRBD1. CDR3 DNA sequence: TGTGCCAGCAATCACAGGGGGCATAGTCAGCCCCAGCATTTT. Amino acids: CASNHRGHSQPQHF.